The clone carrying this T cell receptor (beta chain) has a single count. Original methodology: Scientists estimated how many nucleated cells there were by amplifying reference gene primers. The data were produced by immunoSEQ multiplex PCR, yet TCRdb's version contains in-frame clones alone and is incomplete. For V, J and clone size, that table is used; D and trimming come from the DNA. The table shows some 150,000 clones, with around nine tenths occurring only once. This sample is drawn from a study of blood T cell repertoires in COVID-19. Across the whole study: Specimens from acute and convalescent COVID-19 originated in the United States, Italy and Spain. The cDNA or gDNA used as material had been derived from T cells, B-cell-depleted T cells, or PBMCs.

This CDR3 is 12 amino acids long. V was pared by 6 bases and J by 7 bases, with 12 bases between. Germline-derived CDR1 and CDR2 are KGHSH and LQKENI. This sequence originates from a man aged 45 to 65 with active or convalescent COVID-19. The genes are TRBV18 and TRBJ1-2; D gene ambiguous. Source material: peripheral blood. CDR3 protein: CASSAVTGGYTF. The CDR3 DNA sequence: TGTGCCAGCTCCGCCGTCACCGGTGGCTACACCTTC.